This T cell receptor (beta chain) was sequenced for a study of blood T cell repertoires in COVID-19. At the level of the study: Donors in the United States, Italy and Spain gave samples during acute or convalescent COVID-19.

The V end lost 7 bases, the J end lost 0 bases, and 12 bases lay between the germline ends. From germline, CDR1 is MDHEN and CDR2 SYDVKM. The CDR3 has 14 amino acids. Per the authors' pipeline: Nucleated cell number was recorded as an estimate derived from reference gene primer amplification. Repertoires were generated with immunoSEQ multiplex PCR, while TCRdb's copy carries only in-frame clones and drops some. The V and J calls and clone size are taken from that table; D and trimming were inferred from the DNA. Here the sample spans around 250,000 clones, 85% being singletons. The material sequenced was peripheral blood. This TCR was sampled from a man aged 45-60 years with active or convalescent COVID-19. The V gene is TRBV28, the J gene TRBJ1-1, with D hard to call. The DNA of the CDR3 is TGTGCCAGCAATCGCGGTGGAATGAACACTGAAGCTTTCTTT. Translation gives CASNRGGMNTEAFF.